The T cell receptor (beta chain) under discussion was sequenced for a study of blood T cell repertoires in COVID-19. Study overall: The origin of the acute and convalescent COVID-19 samples was the United States, Italy and Spain.

Trimming shortened V by 2 bases and J by 1 base, and 8 bases separated the two germline ends. Germline V CDR1 and CDR2: GTSNPN, SVGIG (reference sequence). CDR3 size: 13 residues. The table came from immunoSEQ multiplex PCR; TCRdb's copy has only in-frame clones and leaves some out. Among over 400,000 clones listed, around 90% were seen once. The receptor was derived from a woman in her fifties or sixties with COVID-19, enrolled during active disease. The sequenced sample consisted of peripheral blood. J is TRBJ1-1 and V is TRBV30; no definite D call. CDR3 residues: CAWSLNRNTEAFF. CDR3 DNA: TGTGCCTGGAGTTTGAACAGGAACACTGAAGCTTTCTTT.